This T cell receptor beta chain was profiled in a study of post-analysis software for immune sequencing data. Findings of the study overall: There were roughly five TRBV segments more frequent in patients than controls, and TRBV5-6, TRBV5-1 and TRBV20-1 were among them. Normalized Chao1 diversity was significantly lower in multiple sclerosis patients than in controls.

Germline lookup yields CDR1 DFQATT and CDR2 SNEGSKA (reference sequence). The CDR3 length is 17 residues. V lost 1 base, J lost 0 bases, and 8 bases stayed unmatched. This clonotype was seen at least ten times. Its antigen is as yet unknown. Every TCR beta cDNA library bore unique molecular identifiers. Hundreds of thousands of cDNA molecules came from approximately 1 to 10 million T cells. Each CDR3 protein gets one entry after TCRdb re-called the PCR reads with MiXCR. The sample contains about 210,000 distinct CDR3 sequences, over 25% of which appear only once. The sequenced sample was blood. This TCR derives from a girl aged 2-17 years with multiple sclerosis. The rearrangement uses TRBV20-1 and TRBJ2-7; 11 positions agree with TRBD2. DNA for the CDR3: TGCAGTGCTAGAGCCGCCCGACTAGCGGGACACTCCTACGAGCAGTACTTC. Its translation is CSARAARLAGHSYEQYF.